These 14 T cell receptor beta chains were all obtained from the same sample, sequenced in a study of molecular identifiers for immune sequencing clone quantification. TCRdb re-called the PCR reads with MiXCR, one entry per CDR3 protein. The table shows about 640,000 distinct CDR3 sequences, with 20% occurring only once. Sequencing was done on a sample of naive CD8+ T cells from blood, with Jurkat cell RNA spiked in. Subset in this sample: FACS-sorted CD8+CD4-CCR7+CD45RA+ naive T cells. These receptors came from a human donor in good health. Some libraries in this study had Jurkat cell RNA spiked in.

CDR3 amino acids: CASGPLRTDTQYF. Here the CDR3 DNA reads TGTGCTAGTGGTCCCCTGCGCACAGATACGCAGTATTTT. J is TRBJ2-3 and V is TRBV12-5; D gene unclear. The CDR3 loop spans 13 amino acids. The germline V and J ends were trimmed by 5 bases and 1 base, with 7 bases remaining between them. Germline V gene lookup returns CDR1 LGHNT and CDR2 FRNRAP. The full variable domain, in which reference TRBV12-5 and TRBJ2-3 provide the parts outside the CDR3, is DARVTQTPRHKVTEMGQEVTMRCQPILGHNTVFWYRQTMMQGLELLAYFRNRAPLDDSGMPKDRFSAEMPDATLATLKIQPSEPRDSAVYFCASGPLRTDTQYFGPGTRLTVL.

Remarks on this clonotype: As the CDR3 is not closed by the conserved phenylalanine or tryptophan, this likely results from a read error. V gene TRBV19 combines with J gene TRBJ2-4, with unresolved D. V was pared by 5 bases and J by 8 bases, with 19 bases between. In germline, CDR1 is LNHDA, CDR2 SQIVND (reference sequence). This CDR3 comprises 15 residues. CDR3 coding DNA: TGTGCCAGTAGTGACCCGGGCTTCCGGGCGGACATTCAGTACATC. Amino acid sequence: CASSDPGFRADIQYI.

Written as DNA, the CDR3 is TGCAGTGCTAGAGATTATGGGAGGTCAACCTACGAGCAGTACTTC. Its translation is CSARDYGRSTYEQYF. The chain employs TRBV20-1 and TRBJ2-7, with a tentative D call TRBD2 (6 bases). The V and J ends lost 0 bases and 2 bases respectively, with 14 bases between them. The CDR3 is 15 amino acids. Germline CDR1 DFQATT, CDR2 SNEGSKA (reference sequence).

This clonotype was counted ten times or more. The rearrangement joins TRBV30 to TRBJ2-3; the D call may be TRBD1 or TRBD2 (5 bases each). Deletions cut 2 bases from V and 4 bases from J, with 16 bases between. In germline, CDR1 is GTSNPN, CDR2 SVGIG (reference sequence). This CDR3 is 15 amino acids long. The CDR3 here is CAWSPPGRAADTQYF. The CDR3 coding sequence is TGTGCCTGGAGTCCACCGGGACGGGCTGCAGATACGCAGTATTTT.

This clonotype was seen many times. The chain is built from TRBV7-6 and TRBJ2-3, with D tentatively TRBD2 (6 bases). This CDR3 spans 15 amino acids. The V gene's germline CDR1 is SGHVS and CDR2 FNYEAQ. Trimming cost V 1 base and J 0 bases, with 8 bases left between them. This chain's CDR3 is CASSLVAESTDTQYF. CDR3 bases: TGTGCCAGCAGCTTAGTAGCGGAGAGCACAGATACGCAGTATTTT.

This clonotype was found a few times. The chain couples TRBV13 to TRBJ1-1; possibly TRBD1 for D (5 bases). CDR1 and CDR2 from the germline V gene are PRHDT and FYEKMQ (reference sequence). Trimming pared 4 bases from V and 7 bases from J, leaving 19 bases between. The CDR3 contains 15 residues. The CDR3 spells CASSSPGLSIGEAFF. Written as DNA, the CDR3 is TGTGCCAGCAGCTCCCCGGGACTCTCGATCGGTGAAGCTTTCTTT.

There are a few counts of this clonotype. The chain is built from TRBV6-6 and TRBJ2-2, with D possibly being TRBD2 (7 bases). Germline loops: CDR1 MNHNY, CDR2 SVGAGI (reference sequence). There are 17 residues in the CDR3. Trimming took 0 bases from V and 3 from J, leaving 14 bases between them. CDR3 DNA: TGTGCCAGCAGTTACTCGATGGGGGGGGCGCACACCGGGGAGCTGTTTTTT. Amino acids: CASSYSMGGAHTGELFF.

In this sample, this clonotype turned up a few times. A clone one base away is much larger, so this may be a read error. Here the CDR3 reads CSARSTGVAYAQYF. CDR3 nucleotides: TGCAGTGCTAGATCGACAGGGGTTGCCTACGCGCAGTACTTC. The chain is built from TRBV20-1 and TRBJ2-7; 8 bases are shared with TRBD1. Germline V gives CDR1 DFQATT, CDR2 SNEGSKA (reference sequence). This CDR3 is built from 14 residues.

This clonotype was seen more than once but under ten times. The gene calls are TRBV2 and TRBJ1-2; D possibly corresponds to TRBD1 (6 bases). V shed 2 bases and J shed 6 bases, with 13 bases lying between them. The CDR3 spans 14 residues. The V gene's germline CDR1 is SNHLY and CDR2 FYNNEI. The chain's CDR3 is CASSELGAQDGYTF. The DNA of the CDR3 is TGTGCCAGCAGTGAACTGGGGGCGCAGGATGGCTACACCTTC.

This clonotype was recorded many times. The V call is TRBV5-1, the J call TRBJ2-3, with TRBD1 as a possible D gene (5 bases). The CDR3 runs to 15 residues. Per germline, CDR1 SGHRS and CDR2 YFSETQ. Trimming stripped 3 bases from V and 1 base from J, with 12 bases between. CDR3 amino acids: CASSSPKQGTDTQYF. The CDR3 bases are TGCGCCAGCAGCTCTCCCAAACAGGGCACAGATACGCAGTATTTT.

This clonotype was counted many times. This chain uses TRBV5-1 with TRBJ2-7, with a tentative D call TRBD1 (5 bases). Trimming shortened V by 0 bases and J by 1 base, and 8 bases separated the two germline ends. CDR3 size: 14 residues. Germline V gene sequence: CDR1 SGHRS, CDR2 YFSETQ. The CDR3 region is CASSLDRQSYEQYF. The CDR3 DNA sequence: TGCGCCAGCAGCTTGGATCGACAGTCCTACGAGCAGTACTTC.

At least ten counts were recorded for this clonotype. V gene TRBV24-1 combines with J gene TRBJ2-2, with 7 bases matching TRBD2. J gave up 7 bases and V 6 bases, and 13 bases lay outside the gene matches. CDR1 is KGHDR and CDR2 is SFDVKD in the germline V gene. This CDR3 has 16 residues. The CDR3 reads CATSSGTTYSSGELFF. The CDR3 DNA is TGTGCCACCAGTTCCGGGACTACCTACTCTAGCGGGGAGCTGTTTTTT.

Many counts were recorded for this clonotype. The CDR3 coding sequence is TGTGCCAGCAGTCCCAGGGAGGGTGGGTTTGAAGATACGCAGTATTTT. Translated, it gives CASSPREGGFEDTQYF. The chain couples TRBV2 to TRBJ2-3, with 7 bases identical to TRBD2. The V and J ends lost 5 bases and 5 bases, in that order; junction bases with no gene match: 13. Germline V CDR1 and CDR2: SNHLY, FYNNEI. The CDR3 spans 16 residues.

Points on this clonotype: A read error may explain this, as a much larger clone is one base away. In DNA form, the CDR3 reads TGCAGCGTTGAAAGGTACACCTGGGAGCTGTTTTTT. It yields the protein CSVERYTWELFF. The chain has TRBV29-1 and TRBJ2-2; D is ambiguous. Per the germline V gene, CDR1 is SQVTM and CDR2 is ANQGSEA. The length of the CDR3 is 12 residues.